Included here is one T cell receptor beta chain sequence, with context. Its specificity is not known. This record belongs to a study of graft-versus-host responses after intestinal transplantation. Study in general: Each recipient received a multivisceral, liver-intestinal, or isolated intestinal graft. Anti-thymocyte globulin induction was given to all recipients, followed by tacrolimus and steroids for around three years.

Sequencing used immunoSEQ multiplex PCR; TCRdb keeps in-frame clones, though not all of them. This table has about 110,000 clones, approximately 92% appearing once. CDR3 length: 12 residues. Germline V gives CDR1 SNHLY, CDR2 FYNNEI. Trimming at V came to 6 bases and at J to 8 bases, leaving 4 bases not matched to a gene. The study, taken as a whole, reports: Maximum circulating GvH clone levels tracked with early post-transplant HvG decreases. Graft-donor T cell macrochimerism coincided with high graft-versus-host to host-versus-graft clonal ratios in allografts.

The input for sequencing was unstimulated CD4+ T cells sorted from spleen or lymph node cells, taken before transplant. This chain connects TRBV2 to TRBJ1-2; 9 bases are shared with TRBD1. The TCR comes from a human donor who was the organ donor for an intestinal transplant. CDR3 in DNA: TGTGCCAGCAGCGCCACAGGGGGCGGCTACACCTTC. As protein: CASSATGGGYTF. Complete variable domain (other parts from reference TRBV2 and TRBJ1-2): EPEVTQTPSHQVTQMGQEVILRCVPISNHLYFYWYRQILGQKVEFLVSFYNNEISEKSEIFDDQFSVERPDGSNFTLKIRSTKLEDSAMYFCASSATGGGYTFGSGTRLTVV.